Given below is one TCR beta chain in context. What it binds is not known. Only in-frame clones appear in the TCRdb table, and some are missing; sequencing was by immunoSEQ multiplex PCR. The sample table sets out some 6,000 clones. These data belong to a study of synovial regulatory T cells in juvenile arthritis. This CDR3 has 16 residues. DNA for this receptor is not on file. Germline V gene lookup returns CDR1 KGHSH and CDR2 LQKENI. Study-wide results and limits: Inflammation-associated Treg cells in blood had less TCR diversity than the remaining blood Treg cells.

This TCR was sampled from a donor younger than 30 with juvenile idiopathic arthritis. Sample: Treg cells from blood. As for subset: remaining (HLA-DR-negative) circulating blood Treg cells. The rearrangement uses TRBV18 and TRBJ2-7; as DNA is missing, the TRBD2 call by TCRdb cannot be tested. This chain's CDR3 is CASSPRRGGSSYEQYF. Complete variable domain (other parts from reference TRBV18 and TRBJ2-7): NAGVMQNPRHLVRRRGQEARLRCSPMKGHSHVYWYRQLPEEGLKFMVYLQKENIIDESGMPKERFSAEFPKEGPSILRIQQVVRGDSAAYFCASSPRRGGSSYEQYFGPGTRLTVT.